This T cell receptor (beta chain) is drawn from a study of CD8+ T cells in alopecia areata (dated by TCRdb to about 2018). In terms of the full investigation: The study used high-throughput TCRbeta sequencing to examine T cell clonal expansion in alopecia areata, in both the C3H/HeJ mouse model and human patients. On the human side, TCRbeta sequencing was run on scalp tissue and on sorted CD4+ and CD8+ peripheral blood T cells from healthy controls and from alopecia areata patients with either patchy or totalis/universalis disease. Scalp clonality was compared across normal scalp (n=4), patchy alopecia areata scalp (n=8), and alopecia totalis/universalis scalp (n=8). RNA came from the PAXgene miRNA kit for fixed scalp, the miRNeasy kit for PBMCs, and the RNeasy kit for mouse skin. immunoSEQ multiplex PCR using 35 Vbeta forward primers and 13 Jbeta reverse primers was used to amplify TCRbeta CDR3 regions.

PBMCs were separated by density centrifugation and stained for CD3, CD4 and CD8, after which CD4+ and CD8+ T cells were sorted on a FACSAria. Scalp biopsies and blood samples were provided by unaffected controls. Details on this clone: Its antigen is currently not known. There are no base qualities to consult, and no much larger clone falls within one base.

General findings and caveats noted by the study authors: Compared with mice, TCR sequences shared between patients were less clear, possibly partly because of HLA diversity across the patient population. Compared with normal scalp, lesional scalp had higher clonality and more expanded CD8+ clones, particularly in alopecia totalis/universalis, a pattern that suggests antigenic drive. Unlike mouse skin, which is dominated by gammadelta T cells, normal human skin has resident alphabeta T cells that are also sequenced, and this complicates analysis of the scalp TCR repertoire.

From V the trimming removes 6 bases and from J it removes 3 bases, while the gene matches leave 6 bases of the junction unaccounted for. CDR1 and CDR2 (SNHLY, FYNNEI) derive from the germline V gene. The CDR3 contains 15 residues, cysteine and phenylalanine counted. Only the CDR3 portion is preserved as DNA: 45 bases, with reading frame beginning at the first base. The protocol used for the library was the immunoSEQ multiplex PCR assay. RNA was extracted from all samples and reverse transcribed into cDNA as template for TCR sequencing. SuperScript III was used for first-strand cDNA synthesis, primed with a 2:1 mix of oligo-dT and random hexamers. A synthetic immune receptor repertoire was used to assess amplification bias, and residual bias was removed computationally. For the original study's pipeline: After raw reads were preprocessed to remove errors, the CDR3 was defined following IMGT conventions as running from the conserved cysteine to phenylalanine. Clonality was computed as 1 minus the Shannon entropy, with the entropy normalized by log2 of the number of productive unique TCRs. CD4 or CD8 identity of scalp clones was inferred by cross-referencing scalp TCRbeta sequences with sorted blood CD4 and CD8 repertoires. TCRdb carries this immuneACCESS record with in-frame sequences only. Its versions omit some clonotypes, under half of them owing to an unresolved V gene in the studies checked, with the rest unexplained. The V and J calls and clone size come from that table; D and trimming were worked out from the DNA. In this sample the table shows 130,000 to 150,000 clones, roughly 58% of which occur a single time. The leading ten clones occupy around 34% of the sample.

Sequencing used CD8+ T cells sorted from blood. The sequence joins TRBV2 to TRBJ2-1; 9 bases in the middle match TRBD2. The receptor's source is a human donor in good health. DNA sequence: TGTGCCAGCAGGGTCGGACTAGCGTTCTACAATGAGCAGTTCTTC. This encodes CASRVGLAFYNEQFF.